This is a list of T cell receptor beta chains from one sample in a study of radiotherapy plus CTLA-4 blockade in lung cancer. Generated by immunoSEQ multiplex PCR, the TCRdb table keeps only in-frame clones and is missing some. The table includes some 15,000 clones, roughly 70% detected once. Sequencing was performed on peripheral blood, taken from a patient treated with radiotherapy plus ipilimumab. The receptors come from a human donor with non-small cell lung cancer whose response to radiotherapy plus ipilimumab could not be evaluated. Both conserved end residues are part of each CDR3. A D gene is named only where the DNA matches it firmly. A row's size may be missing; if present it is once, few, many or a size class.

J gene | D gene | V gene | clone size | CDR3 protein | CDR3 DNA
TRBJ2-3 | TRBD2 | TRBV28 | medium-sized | CASSGLAGNTDTQYF | TGTGCCAGCAGTGGACTAGCGGGGAACACAGATACGCAGTATTTT
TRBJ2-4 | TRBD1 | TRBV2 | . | CASTQDREDIQYF | TGTGCCAGCACTCAGGACAGGGAAGACATTCAGTACTTC
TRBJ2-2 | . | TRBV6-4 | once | CASSASPIGTGELFF | TGTGCCAGCAGTGCTAGCCCGATCGGCACCGGGGAGCTGTTTTTT
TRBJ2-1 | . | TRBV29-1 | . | CSADKTVSNEQFF | TGCAGCGCCGACAAGACAGTATCAAATGAGCAGTTCTTC
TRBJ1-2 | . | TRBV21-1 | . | CASSEPSAGPNYGYTF | TGTGCCAGCAGCGAACCGTCGGCAGGGCCTAACTATGGCTACACCTTC
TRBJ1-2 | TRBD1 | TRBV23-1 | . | CASSHTRDRGCYGYTF | TGCGCCAGCAGTCATACCCGGGACAGGGGGTGCTATGGCTACACCTTC
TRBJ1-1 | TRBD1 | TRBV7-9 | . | CASRGPRQGIMNTEAFF | TGTGCCAGCAGGGGACCCCGACAGGGAATCATGAACACTGAAGCTTTCTTT
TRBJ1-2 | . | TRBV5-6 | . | CASSPGGQNGYTF | TGTGCCAGCAGCCCGGGGGGGCAGAATGGCTACACCTTC
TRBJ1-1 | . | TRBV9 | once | CASMPWGLTEAFF | TGTGCCAGCATGCCCTGGGGGCTCACTGAAGCTTTCTTT
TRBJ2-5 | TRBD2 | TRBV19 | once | CASSIRAGRDQETQYF | TGTGCCAGTAGTATAAGGGCAGGGAGGGACCAAGAGACCCAGTACTTC
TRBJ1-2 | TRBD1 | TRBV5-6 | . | CASSLHRDRGRFLYGYTF | TGTGCCAGCAGCTTACACCGGGACAGGGGGCGATTTCTCTATGGCTACACCTTC
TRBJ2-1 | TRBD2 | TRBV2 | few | CASKRLAGGVSEQFF | TGTGCCAGCAAGAGACTAGCGGGGGGTGTCAGTGAGCAGTTCTTC
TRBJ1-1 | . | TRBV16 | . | CASSQSPPGAGNTEAFF | TGTGCCAGCAGCCAATCACCCCCGGGCGCGGGAAACACTGAAGCTTTCTTT
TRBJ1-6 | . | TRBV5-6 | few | CASSLEKGVNSPLHF | TGTGCCAGCAGCTTGGAAAAGGGGGTTAATTCACCCCTCCACTTT
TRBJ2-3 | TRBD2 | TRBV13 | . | CASSGTSGGYDTQYF | TGTGCCAGCAGCGGGACTAGCGGGGGCTACGATACGCAGTATTTT
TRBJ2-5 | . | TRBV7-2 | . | CASSFPGNMETQYF | TGTGCCAGCAGCTTTCCCGGGAACATGGAGACCCAGTACTTC
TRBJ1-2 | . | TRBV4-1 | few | CASSHPSRDGYTF | TGCGCCAGCAGCCATCCCTCGAGGGATGGCTACACCTTC
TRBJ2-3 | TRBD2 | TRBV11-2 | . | CASSPKRTRGRDTQYF | TGTGCCAGCAGCCCAAAACGGACTAGAGGGCGAGATACGCAGTATTTT
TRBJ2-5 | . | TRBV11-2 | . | CASSFVSTGETQYF | TGTGCCAGCAGCTTTGTTAGTACGGGAGAGACCCAGTACTTC
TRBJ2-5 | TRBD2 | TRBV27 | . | CASTPGGRLETQYF | TGTGCCAGCACCCCGGGGGGGAGGTTAGAGACCCAGTACTTC
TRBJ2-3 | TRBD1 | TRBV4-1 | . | CASSQETGDTQYF | TGCGCCAGCAGCCAGGAGACAGGGGATACGCAGTATTTT
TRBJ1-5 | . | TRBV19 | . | CASQGNQPQHF | TGTGCCAGTCAGGGGAATCAGCCCCAGCATTTT
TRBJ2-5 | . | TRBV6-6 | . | CASKSGETQYF | TGTGCCAGCAAATCCGGAGAGACCCAGTACTTC